The present T cell receptor beta chain was sequenced within a study of T cells in Graves' hyperthyroidism and ophthalmopathy. This clonotype has at least ten counts. PBMCs came from around 10 ml fresh peripheral blood. Germline CDR1 reads SGHRS; CDR2 reads YFSETQ. V lost 2 bases and J lost 6; bases outside the gene matches: 4. The CDR3 extends over 13 amino acids. RNA transcripts yielded amplified TCR beta CDR3 regions. Primed by the HTBI set, a first-round RT-PCR was run on the TCR CDR3. TCRdb re-analysed the multiplex PCR reads in MiXCR, keeping a single row per CDR3 protein. The sample includes around 360,000 distinct CDR3 sequences, over 12% seen only once; the top ten take approximately 20%.

This clonotype was sampled from a woman aged 55 to 70 with Graves' ophthalmopathy. The chain has TRBV5-1 and TRBJ2-7, with TRBD1 matching over 8 bases. The sample comprised blood. The CDR3 DNA reads TGCGCCAGCAGCTTTGGACAGGGTGGCGAGCAGTACTTC. Translated, it gives CASSFGQGGEQYF.